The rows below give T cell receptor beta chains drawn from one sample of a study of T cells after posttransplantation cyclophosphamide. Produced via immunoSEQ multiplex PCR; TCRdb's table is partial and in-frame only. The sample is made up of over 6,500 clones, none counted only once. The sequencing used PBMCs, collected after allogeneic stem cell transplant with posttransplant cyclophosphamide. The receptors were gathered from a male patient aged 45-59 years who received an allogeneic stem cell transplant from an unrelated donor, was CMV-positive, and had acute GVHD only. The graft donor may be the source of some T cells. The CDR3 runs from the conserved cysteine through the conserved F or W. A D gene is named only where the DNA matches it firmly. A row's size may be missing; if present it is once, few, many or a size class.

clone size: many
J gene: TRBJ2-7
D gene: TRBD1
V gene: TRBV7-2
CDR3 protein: CASSYGQGTYEQYF
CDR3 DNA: TGTGCCAGCAGCTACGGACAGGGCACCTACGAGCAGTACTTC

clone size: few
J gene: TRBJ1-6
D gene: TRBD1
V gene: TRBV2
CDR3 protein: CASQGVEGNSPLHF
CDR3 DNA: TGTGCCAGCCAGGGGGTTGAGGGGAATTCACCCCTCCACTTT

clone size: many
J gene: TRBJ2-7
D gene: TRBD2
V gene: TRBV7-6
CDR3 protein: CASSLGGGRINEQYF
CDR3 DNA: TGTGCCAGCAGCTTAGGGGGGGGGAGGATCAACGAGCAGTACTTC

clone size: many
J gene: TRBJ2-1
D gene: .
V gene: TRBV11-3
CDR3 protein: CASSLDLGGVSSYNEQFF
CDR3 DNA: TGTGCCAGCAGCTTAGATCTGGGCGGGGTTAGCTCCTACAATGAGCAGTTCTTC

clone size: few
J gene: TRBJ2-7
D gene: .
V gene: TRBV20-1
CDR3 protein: CSAGYSYEQYF
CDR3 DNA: TGCAGTGCCGGTTACTCCTACGAGCAGTACTTC

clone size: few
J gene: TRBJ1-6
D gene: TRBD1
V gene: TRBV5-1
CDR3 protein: CASSLAGQGYNSPLHF
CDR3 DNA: TGCGCCAGCAGCTTGGCGGGACAGGGCTATAATTCACCCCTCCACTTT

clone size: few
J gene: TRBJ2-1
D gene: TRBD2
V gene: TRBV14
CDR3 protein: CASSQDSAGGYNEQFF
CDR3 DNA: TGTGCCAGCAGCCAAGATTCGGCGGGAGGGTACAATGAGCAGTTCTTC

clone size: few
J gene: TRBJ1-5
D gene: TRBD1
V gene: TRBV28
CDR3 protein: CASSLGQARQPQHF
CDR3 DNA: TGTGCCAGCAGTTTAGGACAGGCCCGTCAGCCCCAGCATTTT

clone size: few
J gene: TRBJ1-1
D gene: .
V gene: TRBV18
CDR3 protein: CASSEVSMNTEAFF
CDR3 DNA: TGTGCCAGCTCAGAGGTTAGCATGAACACTGAAGCCTTCTTT

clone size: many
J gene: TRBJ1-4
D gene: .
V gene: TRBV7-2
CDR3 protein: CASSLVLQGNEKLFF
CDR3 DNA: TGTGCCAGCAGCTTAGTACTTCAGGGTAATGAAAAACTGTTTTTT

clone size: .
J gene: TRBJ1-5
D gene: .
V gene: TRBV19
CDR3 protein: CASSPPNQPQHF
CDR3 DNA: TGTGCCAGTAGTCCTCCCAATCAGCCCCAGCATTTT

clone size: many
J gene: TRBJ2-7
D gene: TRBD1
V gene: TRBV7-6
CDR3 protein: CASSAQGALGEQYF
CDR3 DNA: TGTGCCAGCAGCGCACAGGGGGCGCTGGGCGAGCAGTACTTC

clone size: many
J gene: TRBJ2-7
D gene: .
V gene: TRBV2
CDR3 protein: CASSDPRVGRTYEQYF
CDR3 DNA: TGTGCCAGCAGTGACCCCAGAGTGGGGCGGACCTACGAGCAGTACTTC

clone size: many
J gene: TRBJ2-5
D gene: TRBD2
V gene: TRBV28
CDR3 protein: CASSPGLAGGETQYF
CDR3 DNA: TGTGCCAGCAGCCCGGGACTAGCGGGAGGCGAGACCCAGTACTTC

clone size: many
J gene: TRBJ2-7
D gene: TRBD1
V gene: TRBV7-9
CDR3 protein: CASSLGGTGQSYEQYF
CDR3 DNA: TGTGCCAGCAGCTTAGGGGGGACAGGGCAGTCCTACGAGCAGTACTTC

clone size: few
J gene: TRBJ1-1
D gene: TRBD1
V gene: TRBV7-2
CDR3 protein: CASSPRQGLNTEAFF
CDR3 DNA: TGTGCCAGCAGCCCCAGACAGGGGCTGAACACTGAAGCTTTCTTT

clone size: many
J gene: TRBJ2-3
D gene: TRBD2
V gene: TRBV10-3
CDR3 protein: CAISEVAGGTDTQYF
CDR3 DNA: TGTGCCATCAGTGAGGTTGCGGGAGGAACAGATACGCAGTATTTT